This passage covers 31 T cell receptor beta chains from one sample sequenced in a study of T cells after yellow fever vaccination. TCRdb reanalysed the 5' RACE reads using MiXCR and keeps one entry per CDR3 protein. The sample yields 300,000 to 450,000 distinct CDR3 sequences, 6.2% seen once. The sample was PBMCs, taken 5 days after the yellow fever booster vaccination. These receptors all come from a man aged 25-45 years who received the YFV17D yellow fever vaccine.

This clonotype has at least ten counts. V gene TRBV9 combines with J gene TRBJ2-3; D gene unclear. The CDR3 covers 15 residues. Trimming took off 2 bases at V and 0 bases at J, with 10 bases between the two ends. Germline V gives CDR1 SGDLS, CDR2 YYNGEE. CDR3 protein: CASSVRPISTDTQYF. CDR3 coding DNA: TGTGCCAGCAGCGTGCGACCCATCAGCACAGATACGCAGTATTTT.

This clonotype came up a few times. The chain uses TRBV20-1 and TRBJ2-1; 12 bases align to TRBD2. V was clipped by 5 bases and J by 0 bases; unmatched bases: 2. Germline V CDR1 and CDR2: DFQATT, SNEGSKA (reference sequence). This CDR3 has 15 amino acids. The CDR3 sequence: CSAVTSGSSYNEQFF. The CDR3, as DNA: TGCAGTGCTGTGACTAGCGGGAGCTCCTACAATGAGCAGTTCTTC.

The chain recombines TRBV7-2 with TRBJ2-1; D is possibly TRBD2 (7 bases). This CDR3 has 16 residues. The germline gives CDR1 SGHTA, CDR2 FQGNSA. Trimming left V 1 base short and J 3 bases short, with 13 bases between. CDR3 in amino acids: CASSLVQGGVYNEQFF. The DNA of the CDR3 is TGTGCCAGCAGCTTAGTACAGGGAGGGGTCTACAATGAGCAGTTCTTC.

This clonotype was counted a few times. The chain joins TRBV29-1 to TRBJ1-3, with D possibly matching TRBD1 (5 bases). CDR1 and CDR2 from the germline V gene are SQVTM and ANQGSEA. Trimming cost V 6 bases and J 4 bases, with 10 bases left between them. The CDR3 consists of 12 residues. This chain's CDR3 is CSVEGPGNTIYF. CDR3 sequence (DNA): TGCAGCGTCGAGGGACCAGGAAACACCATATATTTT.

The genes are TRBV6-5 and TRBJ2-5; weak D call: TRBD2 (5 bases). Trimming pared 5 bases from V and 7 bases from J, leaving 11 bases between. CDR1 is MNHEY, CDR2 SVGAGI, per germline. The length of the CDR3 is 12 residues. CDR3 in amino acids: CASSRPLGTQYF. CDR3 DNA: TGTGCCAGCAGTCGCCCACTAGGGACCCAGTACTTC.

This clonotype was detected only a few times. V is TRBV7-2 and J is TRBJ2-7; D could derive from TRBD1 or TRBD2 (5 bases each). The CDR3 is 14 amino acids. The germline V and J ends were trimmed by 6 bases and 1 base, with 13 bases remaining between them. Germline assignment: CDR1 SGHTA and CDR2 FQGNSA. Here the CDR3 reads CASSGTRGSYEQYF. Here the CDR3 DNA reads TGTGCCAGCAGTGGGACCCGCGGATCCTACGAGCAGTACTTC.

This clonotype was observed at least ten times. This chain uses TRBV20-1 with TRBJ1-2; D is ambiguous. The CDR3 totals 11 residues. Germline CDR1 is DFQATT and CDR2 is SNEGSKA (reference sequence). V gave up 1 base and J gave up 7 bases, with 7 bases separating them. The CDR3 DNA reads TGCAGTGCTAGAGGTGGAAGTGGCTACACCTTC. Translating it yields CSARGGSGYTF.

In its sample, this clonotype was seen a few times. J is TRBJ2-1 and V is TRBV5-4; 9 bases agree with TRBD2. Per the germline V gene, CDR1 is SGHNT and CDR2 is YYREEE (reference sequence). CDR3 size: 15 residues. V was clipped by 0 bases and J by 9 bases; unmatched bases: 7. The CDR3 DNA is TGTGCCAGCAGCTTGGCCGGAGCGGGAGGTTTTGAGCAGTTCTTC. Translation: CASSLAGAGGFEQFF.

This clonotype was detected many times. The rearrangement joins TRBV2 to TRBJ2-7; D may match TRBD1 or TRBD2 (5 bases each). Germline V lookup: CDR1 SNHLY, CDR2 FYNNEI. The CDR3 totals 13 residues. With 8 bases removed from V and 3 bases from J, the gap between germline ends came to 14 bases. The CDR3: CASLRDRNYEQYF. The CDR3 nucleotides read TGTGCCAGCCTCAGGGACCGTAACTACGAGCAGTACTTC.

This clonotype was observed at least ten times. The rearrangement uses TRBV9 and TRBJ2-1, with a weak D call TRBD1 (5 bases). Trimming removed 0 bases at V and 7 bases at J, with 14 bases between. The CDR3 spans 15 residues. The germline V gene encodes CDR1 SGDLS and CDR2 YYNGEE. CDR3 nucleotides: TGTGCCAGCAGCGTAGGGCAGGGTTTGCGTAATGAGCAGTTCTTC. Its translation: CASSVGQGLRNEQFF.

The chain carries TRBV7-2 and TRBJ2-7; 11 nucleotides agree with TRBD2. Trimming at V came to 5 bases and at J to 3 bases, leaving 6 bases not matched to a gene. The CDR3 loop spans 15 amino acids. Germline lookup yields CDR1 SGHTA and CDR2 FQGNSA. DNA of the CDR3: TGTGCCAGCAGCCTGGGACTAGCGGTCTACTACGAGCAGTACTTC. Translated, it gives CASSLGLAVYYEQYF.

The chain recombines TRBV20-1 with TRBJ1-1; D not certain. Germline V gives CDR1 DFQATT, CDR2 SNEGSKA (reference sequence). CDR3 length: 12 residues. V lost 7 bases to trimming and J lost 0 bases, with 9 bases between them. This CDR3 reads CSVFDMNTEAFF. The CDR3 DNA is TGCAGTGTTTTCGATATGAACACTGAAGCTTTCTTT.

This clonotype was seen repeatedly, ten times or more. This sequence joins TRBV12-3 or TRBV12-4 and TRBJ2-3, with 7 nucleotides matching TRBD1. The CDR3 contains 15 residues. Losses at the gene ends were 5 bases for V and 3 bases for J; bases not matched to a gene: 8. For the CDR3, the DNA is TGTGCCAGCAGTCCGGGTAGGGGGCAAACAGATACGCAGTATTTT. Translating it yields CASSPGRGQTDTQYF.

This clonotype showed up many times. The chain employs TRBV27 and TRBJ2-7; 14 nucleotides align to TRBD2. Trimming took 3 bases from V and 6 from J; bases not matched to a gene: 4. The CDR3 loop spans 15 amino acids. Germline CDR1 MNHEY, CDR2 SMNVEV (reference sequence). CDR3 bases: TGTGCCAGCAGTTTGGGACTAGCGGGAGTCCGCGAGCAGTACTTC. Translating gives CASSLGLAGVREQYF.

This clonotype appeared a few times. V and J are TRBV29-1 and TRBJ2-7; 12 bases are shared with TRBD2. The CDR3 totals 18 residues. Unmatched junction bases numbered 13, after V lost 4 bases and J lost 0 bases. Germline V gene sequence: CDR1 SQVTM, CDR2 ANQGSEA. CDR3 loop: CSVVLLLAGGAGSYEQYF. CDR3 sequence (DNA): TGCAGCGTTGTCCTATTGCTAGCGGGAGGGGCGGGCTCCTACGAGCAGTACTTC.

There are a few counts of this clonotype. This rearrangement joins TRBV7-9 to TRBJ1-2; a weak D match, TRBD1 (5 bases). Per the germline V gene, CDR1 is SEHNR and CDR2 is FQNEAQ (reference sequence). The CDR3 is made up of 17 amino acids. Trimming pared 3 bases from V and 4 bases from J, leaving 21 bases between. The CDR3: CASSFSNVGAGLYGYTF. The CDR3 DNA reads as TGTGCCAGCAGCTTTTCGAACGTAGGGGCCGGACTCTATGGCTACACCTTC.

The CDR3 DNA reads TGCAGTGCTAGAGTAACAGAGACCTATGGCTACACCTTC. This translates into CSARVTETYGYTF. V usage is TRBV20-1 and J usage is TRBJ1-2; D unresolved. The CDR3 is made up of 13 amino acids. CDR1 is DFQATT and CDR2 is SNEGSKA in the germline V gene (reference sequence). Trimming left V 1 base short and J 4 bases short, with 10 bases between.

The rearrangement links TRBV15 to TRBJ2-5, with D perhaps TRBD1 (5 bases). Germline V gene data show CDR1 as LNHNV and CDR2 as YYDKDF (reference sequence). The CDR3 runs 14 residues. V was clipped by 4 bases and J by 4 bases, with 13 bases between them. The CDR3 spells CATSTHRFPETQYF. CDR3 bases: TGTGCCACCAGCACACACAGGTTCCCAGAGACCCAGTACTTC.

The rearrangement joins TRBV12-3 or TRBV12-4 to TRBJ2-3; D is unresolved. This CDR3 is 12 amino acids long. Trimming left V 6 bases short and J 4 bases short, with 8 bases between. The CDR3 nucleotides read TGTGCCAGCAGAGTGACGTCAGATACGCAGTATTTT. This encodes CASRVTSDTQYF.

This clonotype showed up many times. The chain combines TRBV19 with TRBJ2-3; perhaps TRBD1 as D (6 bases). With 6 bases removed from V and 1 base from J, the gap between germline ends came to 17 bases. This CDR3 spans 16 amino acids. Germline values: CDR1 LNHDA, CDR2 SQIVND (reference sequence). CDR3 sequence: CASSQGGQLRTDTQYF. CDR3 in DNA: TGTGCCAGTAGCCAAGGGGGACAACTCCGCACAGATACGCAGTATTTT.

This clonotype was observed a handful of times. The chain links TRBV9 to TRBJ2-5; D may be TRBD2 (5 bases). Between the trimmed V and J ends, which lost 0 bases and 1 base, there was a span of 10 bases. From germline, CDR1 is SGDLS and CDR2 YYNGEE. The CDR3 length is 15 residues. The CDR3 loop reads CASSVEDLPQETQYF. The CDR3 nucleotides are TGTGCCAGCAGCGTAGAGGACTTACCCCAAGAGACCCAGTACTTC.

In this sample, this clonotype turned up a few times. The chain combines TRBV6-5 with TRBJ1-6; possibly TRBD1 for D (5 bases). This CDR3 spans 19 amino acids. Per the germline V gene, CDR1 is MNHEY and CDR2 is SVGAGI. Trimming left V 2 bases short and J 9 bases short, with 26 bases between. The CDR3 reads CASSYQRRRGTRRISPLHF. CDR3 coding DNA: TGTGCCAGCAGTTACCAGAGGAGGCGTGGGACGAGACGAATTTCACCCCTCCACTTT.

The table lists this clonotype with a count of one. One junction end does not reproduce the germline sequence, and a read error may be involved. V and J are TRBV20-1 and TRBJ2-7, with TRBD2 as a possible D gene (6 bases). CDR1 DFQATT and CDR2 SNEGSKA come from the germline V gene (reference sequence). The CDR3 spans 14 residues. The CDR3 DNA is TGCTGTGCTAGAGAGGGCGGGATAACCTACGAGCAGTACTTC. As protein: CCAREGGITYEQYF.

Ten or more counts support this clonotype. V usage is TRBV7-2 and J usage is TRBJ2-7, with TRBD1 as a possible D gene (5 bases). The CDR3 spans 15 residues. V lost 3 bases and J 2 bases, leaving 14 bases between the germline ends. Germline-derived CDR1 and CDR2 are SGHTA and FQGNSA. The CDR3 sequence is CASSFDSSIAYEQYF. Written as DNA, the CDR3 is TGTGCCAGCAGCTTTGACAGTTCGATCGCCTACGAGCAGTACTTC.

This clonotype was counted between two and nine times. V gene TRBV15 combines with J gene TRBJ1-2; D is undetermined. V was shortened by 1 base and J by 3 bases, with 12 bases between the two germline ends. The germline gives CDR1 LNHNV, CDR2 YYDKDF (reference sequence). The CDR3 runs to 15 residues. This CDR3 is CATSRGPNVDYGYTF. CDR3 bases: TGTGCCACCAGCAGAGGACCTAACGTGGACTATGGCTACACCTTC.

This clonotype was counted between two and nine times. The CDR3 loop reads CASSLGDRVHEQYF. CDR3 coding DNA: TGTGCCAGCAGCTTAGGGGACAGGGTCCACGAGCAGTACTTC. V is TRBV7-2 and J is TRBJ2-7; 9 bases fit TRBD1. The CDR3 has 14 residues. With 1 base clipped from V and 5 bases from J, the junction kept 3 bases outside the gene matches. Germline V CDR1 and CDR2: SGHTA, FQGNSA.

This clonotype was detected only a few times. DNA of the CDR3: TGTGCCAGCAGTTTGGGACGGTACCCCGAGCAGTACTTC. This gives the protein CASSLGRYPEQYF. V gene TRBV28 combines with J gene TRBJ2-7, with D perhaps TRBD1 or TRBD2 (5 bases each). With 3 bases removed from V and 6 bases from J, the gap between germline ends came to 12 bases. The CDR3 is 13 amino acids. Germline lookup yields CDR1 MDHEN and CDR2 SYDVKM.

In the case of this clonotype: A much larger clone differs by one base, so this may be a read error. CDR3 protein: CASSEDPRSYEQYF. For the CDR3, the DNA is TGCGCCAGCAGCGAAGATCCCCGCAGCTACGAGCAGTACTTC. This chain connects TRBV4-3 to TRBJ2-7, with unresolved D. CDR1 LGHNA and CDR2 YSLEER come from the germline V gene. CDR3 length: 14 residues.

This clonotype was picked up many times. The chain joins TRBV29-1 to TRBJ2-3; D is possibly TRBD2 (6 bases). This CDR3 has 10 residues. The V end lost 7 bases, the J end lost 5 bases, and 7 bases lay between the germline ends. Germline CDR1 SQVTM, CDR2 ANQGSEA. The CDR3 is CSAGGDTQYF. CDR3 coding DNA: TGCAGCGCCGGGGGAGATACGCAGTATTTT.

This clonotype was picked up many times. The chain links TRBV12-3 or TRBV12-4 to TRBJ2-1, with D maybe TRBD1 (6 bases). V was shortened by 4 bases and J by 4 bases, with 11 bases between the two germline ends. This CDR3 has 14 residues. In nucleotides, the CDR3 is TGTGCCAGCAGTTCCAGGGGAACTTACAATGAGCAGTTCTTC. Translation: CASSSRGTYNEQFF.

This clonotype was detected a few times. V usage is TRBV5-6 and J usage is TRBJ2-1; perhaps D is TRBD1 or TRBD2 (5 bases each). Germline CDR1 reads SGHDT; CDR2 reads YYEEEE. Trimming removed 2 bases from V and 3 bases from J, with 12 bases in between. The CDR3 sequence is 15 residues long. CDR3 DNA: TGTGCCAGCAGCTTCAGGGTTGGACTCTACAATGAGCAGTTCTTC. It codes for CASSFRVGLYNEQFF.